The 18 T cell receptor beta chains below were found in one sample sequenced in a study of T-cell reconstitution after alpha-beta-depleted transplantation in children. Unique molecular identifiers were incorporated into the prepared TCRbeta library. TCRdb reanalysed the PCR reads using MiXCR and keeps one entry per CDR3 protein. The sample gives about 340,000 distinct CDR3 sequences, 15% to 20% of which show up once; about 41% is in the top ten. The specimen was PBMCs, mostly from graft donor cells, collected 360 days after TCRalphabeta/CD19-depleted stem cell transplant. The receptors originated from a male patient aged 2-15 years who had a stem cell transplant for acute lymphoblastic leukemia, so the T cells may come from the graft donor.

In this sample, this clonotype turned up a few times. The genes are TRBV6-2 or TRBV6-3 and TRBJ2-7, with 9 bases lining up with TRBD2. The CDR3 runs to 16 residues. The germline CDR1 and CDR2 sequences are MNHEY and SVGEGT. V shed 2 bases, J shed 2 bases, and the junction held 7 bases outside the gene matches. CDR3 nucleotides: TGTGCCAGCAGTTACGCCGGGACTAGCCTCACCTACGAGCAGTACTTC. Amino acids: CASSYAGTSLTYEQYF.

The chain has TRBV27 and TRBJ2-7, with 7 bases aligning to TRBD2. CDR3 length equals 16 residues. CDR1 and CDR2 from the germline V gene are MNHEY and SMNVEV (reference sequence). Trimming removed 3 bases from V and 2 bases from J; junction bases left unmatched: 10. For the CDR3, the DNA is TGTGCCAGCAGTTTCAAACCGGGACTAAAGGCCTACGAGCAGTACTTC. This codes for CASSFKPGLKAYEQYF.

This clonotype was counted ten times or more. CDR3 nucleotides: TGTGCCAGCAGACCCCAGAGTGGGGAGCAGTACTTC. Amino acids: CASRPQSGEQYF. The chain links TRBV6-2 or TRBV6-3 to TRBJ2-7, with no clear D. Trimming removed 6 bases from V and 7 bases from J, with 13 bases in between. CDR3 length: 12 residues. In germline, CDR1 is MNHEY, CDR2 SVGEGT.

There are a few counts of this clonotype. The chain recombines TRBV5-1 with TRBJ2-1, with 10 nucleotides matching TRBD2. The germline gives CDR1 SGHRS, CDR2 YFSETQ. There are 15 residues in the CDR3. The trim removed 7 bases at V and 9 bases at J, leaving 13 bases unmatched. CDR3 DNA: TGCGCCAGCCGCGTAATGAGCGGGAGGGAGGGTGAGCAGTTCTTC. This translates into CASRVMSGREGEQFF.

This clonotype has only a few counts. The V call is TRBV6-2 or TRBV6-3, the J call TRBJ2-2; 7 nucleotides align to TRBD1. CDR3 length equals 14 residues. Germline CDR1 is MNHEY and CDR2 is SVGEGT. V lost 8 bases and J lost 4; bases outside the gene matches: 7. The CDR3 sequence: CASGETGSTGELFF. The CDR3 nucleotides read TGTGCCAGCGGCGAGACAGGGAGCACCGGGGAGCTGTTTTTT.

The table lists this clonotype with many counts. The CDR3 loop reads CASSLAGGSSTDTQYF. CDR3 DNA sequence: TGTGCCAGCAGCTTGGCCGGCGGGAGTAGCACAGATACGCAGTATTTT. V usage is TRBV5-6 and J usage is TRBJ2-3; 7 nucleotides line up with TRBD2. This CDR3 has 16 residues. The J segment lost 0 bases and the V segment lost 0 bases, leaving 4 bases of the junction unmatched. Germline values: CDR1 SGHDT, CDR2 YYEEEE.

This clonotype was observed a handful of times. The CDR3 region has the DNA TGCAGTGCTAGGCAGCGGGGATACCCCTACGAGCAGTACTTC. Encoded protein: CSARQRGYPYEQYF. The chain has TRBV20-1 and TRBJ2-7, with 7 bases aligning to TRBD2. The germline CDR1 and CDR2 sequences are DFQATT and SNEGSKA (reference sequence). This CDR3 has 14 residues. Trimming took 3 bases from V and 2 from J; bases not matched to a gene: 7.

This chain links TRBV7-8 with TRBJ2-1; D gene unclear. Germline CDR1 is SGHVS and CDR2 is FQNEAQ. This CDR3 spans 16 amino acids. The V end was cut by 5 bases, the J end by 3 bases, with 17 bases between. CDR3 region: CASSPGTEPIYNEQFF. The CDR3 DNA reads TGTGCCAGCAGCCCAGGTACGGAGCCCATCTACAATGAGCAGTTCTTC.

This clonotype was seen a few times. The CDR3: CASSIGDILEFSYEQYF. The CDR3 region has the DNA TGTGCCAGCAGTATCGGGGACATCCTCGAATTCTCCTACGAGCAGTACTTC. The gene calls are TRBV6-2 or TRBV6-3 and TRBJ2-7; possibly TRBD1 for D (6 bases). Trimming shortened V by 5 bases and J by 0 bases, and 20 bases separated the two germline ends. Germline CDR1 and CDR2: MNHEY and SVGEGT. The CDR3 loop spans 17 amino acids.

This clonotype showed up just a few times. The chain carries TRBV12-3 or TRBV12-4 and TRBJ2-1; D unclear. This CDR3 region has 12 residues. V dropped 7 bases and J dropped 4 bases, with 8 bases sitting between them. The CDR3 sequence: CASTLGYNEQFF. CDR3 nucleotides: TGTGCCAGCACTCTGGGGTACAATGAGCAGTTCTTC.

The chain couples TRBV6-6 to TRBJ2-7; D call uncertain. The V end was cut by 6 bases, the J end by 0 bases, with 6 bases between. The germline gives CDR1 MNHNY, CDR2 SVGAGI (reference sequence). The CDR3 sequence is 12 residues long. CDR3 sequence (DNA): TGTGCCAGCAGCATGCTCTCCTACGAGCAGTACTTC. Translating it yields CASSMLSYEQYF.

This clonotype was observed a handful of times. The chain uses TRBV6-5 and TRBJ1-1; tentatively, D is TRBD1 (5 bases). In germline, CDR1 is MNHEY, CDR2 SVGAGI. V gave up 2 bases and J gave up 1 base, with 8 bases separating them. The CDR3 has 14 residues. The CDR3 loop reads CASSYRGRNTEAFF. CDR3 coding DNA: TGTGCCAGCAGTTACCGGGGGAGGAACACTGAAGCTTTCTTT.

The genes are TRBV4-1 and TRBJ1-5; 8 bases are a match to TRBD1. The CDR3 length is 17 residues. The V and J ends lost 6 bases and 1 base, in that order; junction bases with no gene match: 11. CDR1 is MGHRA and CDR2 is YSYEKL in the germline V gene. The CDR3 spells CASSPLPDRVSNQPQHF. The CDR3 DNA is TGCGCCAGCAGTCCCCTCCCGGACAGGGTAAGCAATCAGCCCCAGCATTTT.

This rearrangement joins TRBV21-1 to TRBJ2-3; the DNA was not compared with TRBD2, the D call given in the table. TRBV21-1 has pseudogene status. CDR3 length equals 17 residues. CDR3 nucleotide sequence: TGTGCCAGCAGCAAAGGGGTCCTAGCGGTGGGCACAGATACGCAGTATTTT. This sequence encodes CASSKGVLAVGTDTQYF.

The rearrangement links TRBV6-2 or TRBV6-3 to TRBJ2-7; 9 bases fit TRBD2. This CDR3 has 14 residues. With 8 bases clipped from V and 6 bases from J, the junction kept 11 bases outside the gene matches. Per the germline V gene, CDR1 is MNHEY and CDR2 is SVGEGT. The CDR3 here is CASYPGLATFEQYF. In DNA form, the CDR3 reads TGTGCCAGCTATCCGGGACTAGCCACCTTCGAGCAGTACTTC.

This clonotype came up a few times. This chain connects TRBV6-1 to TRBJ2-1, with 13 bases matching TRBD2. V trimming: 5 bases; J trimming: 7 bases; junction bases outside the gene matches: 8. Germline CDR1 reads MNHNS; CDR2 reads SASEGT. The length of the CDR3 is 16 residues. CDR3 residues: CASSLGLAGETNEQFF. In DNA, the CDR3 is TGTGCCAGCAGTCTCGGACTAGCGGGAGAGACGAATGAGCAGTTCTTC.

In its sample, this clonotype ranks as medium-sized (0.01 to 0.1%). V is TRBV27 and J is TRBJ2-3; D possibly corresponds to TRBD2 (5 bases). The V and J ends lost 6 bases and 4 bases respectively, with 14 bases between them. The CDR3 is 14 residues long. In germline, CDR1 is MNHEY, CDR2 SMNVEV (reference sequence). The CDR3 DNA reads as TGTGCCAGCAGACCCGGAGGCCTGGCAGATACGCAGTATTTT. Translation gives CASRPGGLADTQYF.

The J gene is TRBJ2-2, the V gene TRBV12-5; D remains unclear. Between the trimmed V and J ends, which lost 5 bases and 5 bases, there was a span of 6 bases. This CDR3 is 12 amino acids long. Germline V CDR1 and CDR2: LGHNT, FRNRAP. The CDR3 sequence: CASGEWTGELFF. As DNA, the CDR3 is TGTGCTAGTGGTGAGTGGACCGGGGAGCTGTTTTTT.